The rows below give T cell receptor beta chains drawn from one sample of a study of blood T cell repertoires in COVID-19. Using immunoSEQ multiplex PCR, the repertoire was profiled, and TCRdb retains in-frame clones only, with some absent. The profile shows around 160,000 clones, approximately 83% of them singletons. Sample: peripheral blood. The receptors were sampled from a woman aged 60-70 years with COVID-19, enrolled during active disease. The CDR3 runs from the conserved cysteine through the conserved F or W. D genes are given only for firm matches. A clone size is listed for some rows: how often the clone was seen (once, few, many), or a class if it is expanded.

v_call	d_call	clone_size	j_call	cdr3_aa	cdr3_nt
TRBV5-1	TRBD1	-	TRBJ1-4	CASSNRGTNEKLFF	TGCGCCAGCAGCAACAGGGGAACTAATGAAAAACTGTTTTTT
TRBV9	-	-	TRBJ2-5	CASSVGLTETQYF	TGTGCCAGCAGCGTAGGACTAACGGAGACCCAGTACTTC
TRBV4-1	TRBD1	-	TRBJ1-1	CASSQGRGQGLLDTEAFF	TGCGCCAGCAGCCAAGGACGGGGACAGGGACTATTGGACACTGAAGCTTTCTTT
TRBV2	TRBD2	-	TRBJ2-3	CASTTSGGARGLYF	TGTGCCAGCACAACTAGCGGGGGGGCCCGTGGGCTGTATTTT
TRBV11-1	TRBD2	-	TRBJ2-5	CASNQGGQETQYF	TGTGCCAGCAACCAGGGAGGGCAAGAGACCCAGTACTTC
TRBV5-1	-	-	TRBJ2-3	CASSLVQSRDTQYF	TGCGCCAGCAGCTTGGTCCAAAGTAGAGATACGCAGTATTTT
TRBV19	-	-	TRBJ1-6	CASSIGDRVGSPLHF	TGTGCCAGTAGTATAGGCGACAGAGTAGGTTCACCCCTCCACTTT
TRBV27	-	once	TRBJ2-5	CASSPQAPGETQYF	TGTGCCAGCAGTCCACAGGCCCCGGGAGAGACCCAGTACTTC
TRBV7-8	-	-	TRBJ2-5	CASSLGGTRETQYF	TGTGCCAGCAGCTTAGGTGGTACGCGGGAGACCCAGTACTTC
TRBV12-3/TRBV12-4	TRBD1	-	TRBJ1-6	CASSTGEASPLHF	TGTGCCAGCAGTACAGGGGAGGCTTCACCCCTCCACTTT
TRBV4-3	TRBD1	-	TRBJ1-1	CASSLAGGGHTEAFF	TGCGCCAGCAGCCTCGCAGGGGGCGGACACACTGAAGCTTTCTTT
TRBV6-5	-	-	TRBJ1-1	CASSQALGENTEAFF	TGTGCCAGCAGCCAGGCCCTAGGGGAGAACACTGAAGCTTTCTTT
TRBV20-1	-	-	TRBJ1-1	CSASVGARYTEAFF	TGCAGTGCTAGTGTTGGTGCACGGTACACTGAAGCTTTCTTT
TRBV4-1	TRBD2	-	TRBJ2-5	CASSPLAGGGETQYF	TGCGCCAGCAGCCCCCTAGCGGGGGGAGGGGAGACCCAGTACTTC
TRBV7-8	TRBD1	-	TRBJ1-2	CASSLVQGDGYTF	TGTGCCAGCAGCTTAGTACAGGGGGATGGCTACACCTTC
TRBV10-3	TRBD1	-	TRBJ1-6	CAIGKAGGAGNSPLHF	TGTGCCATCGGCAAAGCAGGGGGCGCAGGGAATTCACCCCTCCACTTT
TRBV19	TRBD1	once	TRBJ1-1	CASSIGDRNTEAFF	TGTGCCAGTAGTATTGGGGACAGGAACACTGAAGCTTTCTTT
TRBV5-8	-	few	TRBJ1-1	CASSSGGAESTEAFF	TGTGCCAGCAGCTCCGGGGGGGCGGAAAGCACTGAAGCTTTCTTT
TRBV19	TRBD1	-	TRBJ2-5	CASEDRGQETQYF	TGTGCCAGCGAAGACAGGGGGCAAGAGACCCAGTACTTC
TRBV7-3	TRBD2	once	TRBJ2-7	CASSMGLAGGREYEQYF	TGTGCCAGCAGCATGGGACTAGCGGGCGGTAGAGAATACGAGCAGTACTTC
TRBV4-3	-	-	TRBJ1-1	CASSQDRAGLDTEAFF	TGCGCCAGCAGCCAAGATAGGGCAGGGTTGGACACTGAAGCTTTCTTT
TRBV3-1/TRBV3-2	-	-	TRBJ1-2	CASSQDLQTIYGYTF	TGTGCCAGCAGCCAAGATCTACAGACGATCTATGGCTACACCTTC
TRBV7-2	-	-	TRBJ1-1	CASSSSGGRLGAFF	TGTGCCAGCAGCTCCTCGGGGGGGAGGCTTGGGGCTTTCTTT
TRBV7-9	TRBD2	few	TRBJ2-1	CASSPSGGLYNEQFF	TGTGCCAGCAGCCCAAGCGGGGGTCTGTACAATGAGCAGTTCTTC
TRBV29-1	TRBD1	-	TRBJ2-5	CSAPDRGAQETQYF	TGCAGCGCCCCGGACAGGGGGGCCCAAGAGACCCAGTACTTC
TRBV7-3	TRBD2	-	TRBJ2-5	CASSLGRGGPQETQYF	TGTGCCAGCAGCTTAGGGCGGGGGGGCCCCCAAGAGACCCAGTACTTC